The 29 T cell receptor beta chains listed next were all sequenced from one sample in a study of low-dose radiotherapy and immunotherapy resistance in tumors. Alpha and beta chains were covered, as first-strand cDNA relied on TRAV- and TRBV-specific primers. Amplification of TCRs used a constant-region primer and V-primer adapter for 20 PCR cycles. Each CDR3 protein is one row after TCRdb ran MiXCR on the reads. The table records about 64,000 distinct CDR3 sequences, 26% of them present only once. Regarding time point: before trial treatment. Source: PBMCs, taken before treatment. Receptors were obtained from a male donor with rectosigmoid adenocarcinoma.

This clonotype was counted at least ten times. The chain combines TRBV5-1 with TRBJ2-1, with a tentative D call TRBD1 (6 bases). V gave up 4 bases and J gave up 2 bases, with 13 bases separating them. Per germline, CDR1 SGHRS and CDR2 YFSETQ. The CDR3 is made up of 15 amino acids. The CDR3 is CASSPETGPYNEQFF. The CDR3 DNA reads as TGCGCCAGCAGCCCGGAGACAGGCCCCTACAATGAGCAGTTCTTC.

This clonotype appeared many times. The chain recombines TRBV5-1 with TRBJ2-5, with a tentative D call TRBD2 (6 bases). CDR3 size: 16 residues. CDR1 and CDR2 (germline): SGHRS, YFSETQ. The V gene lost 4 bases and the J gene lost 1 base, with 17 bases spanning the gap. CDR3 DNA: TGCGCCAGCAGCCCCTTGGGGGGAACGGGCCAAGAGACCCAGTACTTC. Translating gives CASSPLGGTGQETQYF.

This clonotype was detected many times. The chain combines TRBV12-5 with TRBJ2-5; possible D gene TRBD2, 6 bases. Looked up from germline, CDR1 is LGHNT and CDR2 is FRNRAP. The CDR3 loop spans 14 amino acids. Trimming pared 5 bases from V and 3 bases from J, leaving 13 bases between. The chain's CDR3 is CASGPEGRKETQYF. CDR3 coding DNA: TGTGCTAGTGGTCCGGAGGGGCGGAAAGAGACCCAGTACTTC.

The chain combines TRBV7-2 with TRBJ1-4; D is unresolved. V was cut by 4 bases and J by 0 bases, with 9 bases left in between. Germline V gene data show CDR1 as SGHTA and CDR2 as FQGNSA. The CDR3 contains 15 residues. CDR3 amino acids: CASSYYTSTNEKLFF. For the CDR3, the DNA is TGTGCCAGCAGCTATTACACATCAACTAATGAAAAACTGTTTTTT.

This clonotype was seen repeatedly, ten times or more. The rearrangement uses TRBV2 and TRBJ2-7, with D maybe TRBD2 (5 bases). Per the germline V gene, CDR1 is SNHLY and CDR2 is FYNNEI. Deletions cut 10 bases from V and 5 bases from J, with 18 bases between. The CDR3 spans 13 residues. The CDR3 loop reads CATRKDSGNEQYF. Here the CDR3 DNA reads TGTGCCACCCGAAAGGACTCCGGCAACGAGCAGTACTTC. The full variable domain, completed using reference TRBV2 and TRBJ2-7, is EPEVTQTPSHQVTQMGQEVILRCVPISNHLYFYWYRQILGQKVEFLVSFYNNEISEKSEIFDDQFSVERPDGSNFTLKIRSTKLEDSAMYFCATRKDSGNEQYFGPGTRLTVT.

This clonotype has a count of ten or more. The rearrangement joins TRBV5-1 to TRBJ2-7; 8 positions agree with TRBD1. CDR1 and CDR2 (germline): SGHRS, YFSETQ. CDR3 size: 13 residues. CDR3 amino acids: CASSLAGTGPLSV. CDR3 in DNA: TGCGCCAGCAGCTTGGCAGGGACAGGTCCACTTTCTGTC.

This clonotype showed up many times. In nucleotides, the CDR3 is TGTGCCAGCACTCCAAAGGGACCGTCGACCCAAGAGACCCAGTACTTC. It codes for CASTPKGPSTQETQYF. The chain couples TRBV6-2 or TRBV6-3 to TRBJ2-5; D is perhaps TRBD1 or TRBD2 (5 bases each). The V end lost 7 bases, the J end lost 1 base, and 19 bases lay between the germline ends. The CDR3 covers 16 residues. Germline V gene data show CDR1 as MNHEY and CDR2 as SVGEGT.

This clonotype was recorded a few times. The CDR3 is CASSGGGSIGHGTEAFF. The CDR3 DNA reads as TGTGCCAGCAGCGGAGGGGGGTCTATTGGGCATGGCACTGAAGCTTTCTTT. The chain employs TRBV5-4 and TRBJ1-1; a weak D match, TRBD1 (6 bases). Germline-derived CDR1 and CDR2 are SGHNT and YYREEE (reference sequence). Trimming cost V 4 bases and J 4 bases, with 23 bases left between them. The CDR3 has 17 residues.

This clonotype has ten or more counts. The rearrangement joins TRBV7-2 to TRBJ1-5; D unresolved. This CDR3 has 15 residues. Germline CDR1 is SGHTA and CDR2 is FQGNSA. Trimming stripped 0 bases from V and 1 base from J, with 7 bases between. CDR3 sequence reads: CASSLAASSNQPQHF. CDR3 coding DNA: TGTGCCAGCAGCTTAGCAGCATCCAGCAATCAGCCCCAGCATTTT.

There are many counts of this clonotype. CDR3 in amino acids: CASSERRGDQPQHF. The CDR3 DNA follows: TGTGCCAGCAGTGAAAGGCGTGGGGATCAGCCCCAGCATTTT. This rearrangement joins TRBV2 to TRBJ1-5; D remains unclear. CDR3 length equals 14 residues. V was clipped by 2 bases and J by 5 bases, with 10 bases between them. Germline V gene lookup returns CDR1 SNHLY and CDR2 FYNNEI.

The count of this clonotype is one. A single base is all that separates this from a far larger clone, so a read error is likely. The V gene is TRBV6-1, the J gene TRBJ2-1, with TRBD2 matching 9 bases. V was clipped by 3 bases and J by 10 bases; unmatched bases: 10. This CDR3 is built from 15 residues. The germline gives CDR1 MNHNS, CDR2 SASEGT. In DNA form, the CDR3 reads TGTGCCAGCAGTGATCAAGCGGGGGGCTCCTACGAGCAGTTCTTC. It translates to CASSDQAGGSYEQFF.

This chain joins TRBV3-1 and TRBJ1-5; tentative D call: TRBD1 (6 bases). Per the germline V gene, CDR1 is LGHDT and CDR2 is YNNKEL (reference sequence). This CDR3 comprises 15 residues. V gave up 1 base and J gave up 1 base, with 8 bases separating them. The CDR3 region has the DNA TGTGCCAGCAGCCAAGGGAGGGGGAGCAATCAGCCCCAGCATTTT. This gives the protein CASSQGRGSNQPQHF.

A remark on this clonotype: A single base is all that separates this from a far larger clone, so a read error is likely. CDR3 in amino acids: CATSDSGQGTYNEQYF. CDR3 sequence (DNA): TGTGCCACCAGTGATTCTGGACAGGGAACCTACAATGAGCAGTACTTC. V is TRBV24-1 and J is TRBJ2-7; 8 bases fit TRBD1. Germline loops: CDR1 KGHDR, CDR2 SFDVKD. With V trimmed by 2 bases and J by 7 bases, 12 bases remained unmatched. This CDR3 region has 16 residues.

The chain couples TRBV5-1 to TRBJ2-7; D may be TRBD1 (5 bases). The length of the CDR3 is 13 residues. Per germline, CDR1 SGHRS and CDR2 YFSETQ. Between the trimmed V and J ends, which lost 1 base and 3 bases, there was a span of 8 bases. CDR3 sequence: CASSLTGNYEQYF. Written as DNA, the CDR3 is TGCGCCAGCAGCTTGACAGGCAACTACGAGCAGTACTTC.

This clonotype was seen repeatedly, ten times or more. The chain uses TRBV7-2 and TRBJ2-2; D not resolved. The V end lost 4 bases, the J end lost 1 base, and 7 bases lay between the germline ends. CDR1 and CDR2 (germline): SGHTA, FQGNSA. CDR3 size: 14 residues. The CDR3 nucleotides are TGTGCCAGCAGCTCTACTCAGAACACCGGGGAGCTGTTTTTT. It translates to CASSSTQNTGELFF.

This clonotype has ten or more counts. V is TRBV4-2 and J is TRBJ2-3, with 11 nucleotides matching TRBD2. CDR1 and CDR2 from the germline V gene are LGHNA and YNFKEQ. J lost 2 bases, V lost 4 bases, and 2 bases had no gene match. There are 15 residues in the CDR3. CDR3 bases: TGTGCCAGCAGCCCGGGACTAGCGGTCACAGATACGCAGTATTTT. It codes for CASSPGLAVTDTQYF.

This clonotype was counted ten times or more. V is TRBV11-2 and J is TRBJ2-1; 8 nucleotides match TRBD2. The junction had 6 bases not matched to a gene; V was cut back by 4 bases and J by 4 bases. The CDR3 contains 15 residues. Germline V gene data show CDR1 as SGHAT and CDR2 as FQNNGV. The CDR3 nucleotides are TGTGCCAGCAGCTCGTTAGCGGGGCTTTACAATGAGCAGTTCTTC. This sequence encodes CASSSLAGLYNEQFF.

In the case of this clonotype: With a far larger clone one base away, a read error is the likely cause. J is TRBJ1-2 and V is TRBV9; D is unclear. CDR3 length: 12 residues. CDR1 and CDR2 from the germline V gene are SGDLS and YYNGEE. CDR3 in amino acids: CTSSQYADGYTF. The CDR3 DNA reads as TGTACCAGCAGCCAGTACGCAGATGGCTACACCTTC.

Comments on this clonotype: Given a much more abundant clone one base away, this may be a read error. The chain has TRBV7-2 and TRBJ2-7; D call uncertain. This CDR3 is 11 amino acids long. The ends were cut back, 4 bases at V and 6 bases at J, with 7 bases in the middle. Looked up from germline, CDR1 is SGHTA and CDR2 is FQGNSA. CDR3 residues: CASSYLAEQYV. The CDR3 coding sequence is TGTGCCAGCAGCTATCTTGCCGAGCAGTACGTC.

This clonotype was recorded a few times. Possible read error: a much larger clone is one base away. V usage is TRBV7-2 and J usage is TRBJ1-2; D gene uncertain. From germline, CDR1 is SGHTA and CDR2 FQGNSA. The CDR3 runs 14 residues. CDR3 region: CASSPVPFSYGYNF. CDR3 coding DNA: TGTGCCAGCAGCCCGGTTCCTTTTAGCTATGGCTACAACTTC.

Concerning this clonotype itself: A far larger clone is a single base away, which makes a read error likely. The chain has TRBV28 and TRBJ2-1; 15 bases match TRBD2. With 5 bases clipped from V and 10 bases from J, the junction kept 12 bases outside the gene matches. Germline-derived CDR1 and CDR2 are MDHEN and SYDVKM. The CDR3 loop spans 17 amino acids. The CDR3 spells CASSRGAGLAGGYEQFF. Written as DNA, the CDR3 is TGTGCCAGCAGTCGGGGCGCGGGACTAGCGGGAGGTTACGAGCAGTTCTTC.

The chain has TRBV27 and TRBJ1-4; 9 nucleotides line up with TRBD1. The CDR3 spans 13 residues. Germline assignment: CDR1 MNHEY and CDR2 SMNVEV (reference sequence). V was clipped by 6 bases and J by 8 bases; unmatched bases: 4. The CDR3 loop is CASRGQGWEKLFF. CDR3 DNA: TGTGCCAGCAGGGGACAGGGATGGGAAAAACTGTTTTTT.

This clonotype has at least ten counts. The rearrangement joins TRBV3-1 to TRBJ2-2, with D possibly TRBD1 on 5 matching bases. In germline, CDR1 is LGHDT, CDR2 YNNKEL (reference sequence). V was pared by 1 base and J by 6 bases, with 9 bases between. This CDR3 comprises 14 residues. The CDR3 region is CASSQAGIPGELFF. The DNA of the CDR3 is TGTGCCAGCAGCCAAGCAGGGATACCCGGGGAGCTGTTTTTT.

This clonotype was recorded many times. This chain connects TRBV29-1 to TRBJ2-7; D possibly corresponds to TRBD1 (6 bases). V lost 3 bases, J lost 3 bases, and 12 bases lay in between. The V gene's germline CDR1 is SQVTM and CDR2 ANQGSEA. The CDR3 spans 13 residues. The CDR3 sequence: CSVERTAHYEQYF. CDR3 DNA sequence: TGCAGCGTTGAGCGGACAGCCCACTACGAGCAGTACTTC.

The J gene is TRBJ2-1, the V gene TRBV28; D is ambiguous. Germline V gene lookup returns CDR1 MDHEN and CDR2 SYDVKM. V shed 2 bases and J shed 2 bases, with 10 bases lying between them. The CDR3 runs to 15 residues. The CDR3 DNA follows: TGTGCCAGCAGTTTACCTGGAGAACCCTACAATGAGCAGTTCTTC. Amino acid sequence: CASSLPGEPYNEQFF.

This chain joins TRBV6-8 and TRBJ1-6; 7 bases match TRBD1. The CDR3 consists of 14 residues. In germline, CDR1 is MNHGY, CDR2 SAAAGT. J lost 10 bases, V lost 6 bases, and 9 bases had no gene match. CDR3 in amino acids: CASSRGQLASPLHF. In nucleotides, the CDR3 is TGTGCCAGCAGCCGGGGACAGCTCGCCTCACCCCTCCACTTT.

As regards this clonotype: A read error is the likely source, as a far larger clone sits one nucleotide away. In nucleotides, the CDR3 is TGCGCCAGCAGCCAAGCAGCGGGGGTGGGCATTCAGTACTTC. The encoded protein is CASSQAAGVGIQYF. This chain joins TRBV4-3 and TRBJ2-4, with TRBD2 matching 8 bases. Germline CDR1 is LGHNA and CDR2 is YSLEER. CDR3 size: 14 residues. V was pared by 1 base and J by 9 bases, with 5 bases of the junction left unmatched.

This clonotype has at least ten counts. The rearrangement links TRBV12-3 or TRBV12-4 to TRBJ2-2, with D perhaps TRBD1 (5 bases). The CDR3 extends over 15 amino acids. V was cut by 10 bases and J by 4 bases, with 19 bases left in between. CDR3 region: CATGNPRQFTGELFF. The CDR3 DNA sequence: TGTGCCACCGGAAACCCGCGACAGTTCACCGGGGAGCTGTTTTTT.

This clonotype was seen repeatedly, ten times or more. The chain employs TRBV6-4 and TRBJ2-3; D may be TRBD1 (5 bases). From germline, CDR1 is MRHNA and CDR2 SNTAGT. The V gene lost 2 bases and the J gene lost 9 bases, with 15 bases spanning the gap. The CDR3 has 14 residues. The CDR3 protein is CASSDGQGSDTQYF. The CDR3 DNA is TGTGCCAGCAGTGACGGGCAGGGCTCCGACACGCAGTATTTT.